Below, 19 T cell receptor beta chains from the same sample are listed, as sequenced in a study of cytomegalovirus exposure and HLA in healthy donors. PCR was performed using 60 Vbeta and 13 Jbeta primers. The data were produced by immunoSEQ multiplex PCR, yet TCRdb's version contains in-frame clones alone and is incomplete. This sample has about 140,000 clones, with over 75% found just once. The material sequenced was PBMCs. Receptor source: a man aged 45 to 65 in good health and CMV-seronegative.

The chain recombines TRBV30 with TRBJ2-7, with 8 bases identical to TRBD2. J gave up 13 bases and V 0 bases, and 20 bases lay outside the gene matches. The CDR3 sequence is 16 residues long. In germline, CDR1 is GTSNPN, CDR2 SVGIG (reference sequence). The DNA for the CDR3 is TGTGCCTGGAGTGTAGGTTCGTCCCCAAGAGCGGGAGCCCATTACTTC. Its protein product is CAWSVGSSPRAGAHYF.

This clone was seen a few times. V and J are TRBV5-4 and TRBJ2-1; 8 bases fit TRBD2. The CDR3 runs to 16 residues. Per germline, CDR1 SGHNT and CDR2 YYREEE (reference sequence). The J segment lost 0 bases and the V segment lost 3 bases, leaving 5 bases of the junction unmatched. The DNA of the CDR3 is TGTGCCAGCAGCTCCCAGCGGGGGCCCTCCTACAATGAGCAGTTCTTC. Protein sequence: CASSSQRGPSYNEQFF.

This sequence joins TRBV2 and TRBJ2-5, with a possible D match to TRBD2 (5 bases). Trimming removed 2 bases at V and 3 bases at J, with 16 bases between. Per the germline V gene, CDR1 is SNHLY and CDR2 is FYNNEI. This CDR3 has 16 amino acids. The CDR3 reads CASSESVIRDEETQYF. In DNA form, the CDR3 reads TGTGCCAGCAGTGAATCTGTCATACGGGATGAAGAGACCCAGTACTTC.

CDR3 sequence (DNA): TGTGCCAGCAGCGCGTCCCGACAGGGGCCGATCACCTTC. It specifies CASSASRQGPITF. This chain uses TRBV9 with TRBJ1-2, with 8 bases aligning to TRBD1. The CDR3 runs 13 residues. The germline V gene encodes CDR1 SGDLS and CDR2 YYNGEE. Trimming cost V 3 bases and J 13 bases; bases outside gene matches: 11.

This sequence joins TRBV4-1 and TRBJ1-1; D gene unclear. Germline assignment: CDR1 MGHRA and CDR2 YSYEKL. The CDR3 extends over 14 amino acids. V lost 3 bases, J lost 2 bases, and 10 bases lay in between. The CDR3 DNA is TGCGCCAGCAGCCAGCTCCTACCTAACACTGAAGCTTTCTTT. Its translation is CASSQLLPNTEAFF.

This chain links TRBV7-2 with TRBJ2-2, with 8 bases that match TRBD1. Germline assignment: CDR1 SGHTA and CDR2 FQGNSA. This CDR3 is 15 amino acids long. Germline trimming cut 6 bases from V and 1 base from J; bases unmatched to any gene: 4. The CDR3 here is CASSSDRVNTGELFF. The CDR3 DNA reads TGTGCCAGCAGTTCGGACAGGGTGAACACCGGGGAGCTGTTTTTT.

The CDR3 nucleotides are TGTGCCAGCAGCTCCGGGACTAGCGGGGGGAGGAGCGGCGGGGAGCTGTTTTTT. Its translation is CASSSGTSGGRSGGELFF. The chain combines TRBV7-3 with TRBJ2-2; TRBD2 aligns across 15 bases. The junction had 10 bases not matched to a gene; V was cut back by 4 bases and J by 7 bases. The CDR3 runs to 18 residues. CDR1 is SGHTA, CDR2 FQGTGA, per germline.

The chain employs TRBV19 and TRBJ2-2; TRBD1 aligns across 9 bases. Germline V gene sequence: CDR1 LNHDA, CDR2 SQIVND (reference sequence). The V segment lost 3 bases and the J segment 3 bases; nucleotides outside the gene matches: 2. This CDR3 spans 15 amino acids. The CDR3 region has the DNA TGTGCCAGTAGTATCAGACAGGGGGACACCGGGGAGCTGTTTTTT. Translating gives CASSIRQGDTGELFF.

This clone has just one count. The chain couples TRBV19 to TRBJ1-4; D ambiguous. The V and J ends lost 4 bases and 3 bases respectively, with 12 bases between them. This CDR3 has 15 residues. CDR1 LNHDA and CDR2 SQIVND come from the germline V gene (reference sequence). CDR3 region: CASSTQQTSNEKLFF. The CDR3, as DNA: TGTGCCAGTAGTACCCAACAGACCTCTAATGAAAAACTGTTTTTT.

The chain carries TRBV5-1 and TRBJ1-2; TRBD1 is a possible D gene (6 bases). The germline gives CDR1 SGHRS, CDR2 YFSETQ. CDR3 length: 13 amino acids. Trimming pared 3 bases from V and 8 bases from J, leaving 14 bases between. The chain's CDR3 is CASSSGQSQGYTF. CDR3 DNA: TGCGCCAGCAGCTCTGGACAGTCGCAGGGCTACACCTTC.

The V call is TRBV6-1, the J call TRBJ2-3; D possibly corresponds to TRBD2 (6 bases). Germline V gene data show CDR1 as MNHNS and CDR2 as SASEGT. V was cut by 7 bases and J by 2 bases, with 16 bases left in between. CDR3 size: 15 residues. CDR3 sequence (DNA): TGTGCCAGCACCACTGGGAGGACTCACACAGATACGCAGTATTTT. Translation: CASTTGRTHTDTQYF.

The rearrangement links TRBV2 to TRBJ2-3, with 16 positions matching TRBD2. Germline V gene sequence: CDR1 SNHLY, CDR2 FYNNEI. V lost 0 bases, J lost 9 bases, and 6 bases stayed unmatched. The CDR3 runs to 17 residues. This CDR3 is CASSEAGTSGRVVTQYF. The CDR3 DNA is TGTGCCAGCAGTGAAGCAGGGACTAGCGGGAGGGTGGTAACGCAGTATTTT.

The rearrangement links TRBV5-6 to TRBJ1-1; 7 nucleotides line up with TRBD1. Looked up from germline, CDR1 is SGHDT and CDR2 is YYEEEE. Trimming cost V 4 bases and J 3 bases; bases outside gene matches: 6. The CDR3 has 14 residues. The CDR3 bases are TGTGCCAGCAGCCGAGGGGACAGTTACACTGAAGCTTTCTTT. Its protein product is CASSRGDSYTEAFF.

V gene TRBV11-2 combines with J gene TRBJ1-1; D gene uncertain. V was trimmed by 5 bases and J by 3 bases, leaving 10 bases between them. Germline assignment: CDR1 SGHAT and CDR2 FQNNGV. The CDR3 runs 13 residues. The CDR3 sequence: CASSLSRYTEAFF. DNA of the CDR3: TGTGCCAGCAGCCTAAGTCGGTACACTGAAGCTTTCTTT.

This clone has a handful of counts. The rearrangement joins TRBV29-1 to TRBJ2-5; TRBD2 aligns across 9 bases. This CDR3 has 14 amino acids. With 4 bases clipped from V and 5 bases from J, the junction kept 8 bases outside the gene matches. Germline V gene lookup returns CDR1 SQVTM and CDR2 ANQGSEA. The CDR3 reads CSVVGRGGSETQYF. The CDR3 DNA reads TGCAGCGTTGTAGGGCGGGGGGGATCGGAGACCCAGTACTTC.

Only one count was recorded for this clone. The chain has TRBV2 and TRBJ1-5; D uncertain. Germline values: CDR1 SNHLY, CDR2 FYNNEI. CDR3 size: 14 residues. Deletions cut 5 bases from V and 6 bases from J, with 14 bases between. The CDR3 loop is CASSLRVQAQPQHF. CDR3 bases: TGTGCCAGCAGTTTGAGGGTTCAGGCTCAGCCCCAGCATTTT. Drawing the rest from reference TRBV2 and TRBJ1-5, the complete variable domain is EPEVTQTPSHQVTQMGQEVILRCVPISNHLYFYWYRQILGQKVEFLVSFYNNEISEKSEIFDDQFSVERPDGSNFTLKIRSTKLEDSAMYFCASSLRVQAQPQHFGDGTRLSIL.

CDR3 region: CASSLNPSVNTGELFF. The CDR3, as DNA: TGTGCCAGCAGCTTAAATCCTAGCGTTAACACCGGGGAGCTGTTTTTT. The chain is built from TRBV7-3 and TRBJ2-2, with D possibly matching TRBD2 (6 bases). V dropped 1 base and J dropped 2 bases, with 11 bases sitting between them. The length of the CDR3 is 16 residues. The germline V gene has CDR1 SGHTA and CDR2 FQGTGA. Using reference TRBV7-3 and TRBJ2-2 for the parts outside the CDR3, the full variable domain is GAGVSQTPSNKVTEKGKYVELRCDPISGHTALYWYRQSLGQGPEFLIYFQGTGAADDSGLPNDRFFAVRPEGSVSTLKIQRTERGDSAVYLCASSLNPSVNTGELFFGEGSRLTVL.

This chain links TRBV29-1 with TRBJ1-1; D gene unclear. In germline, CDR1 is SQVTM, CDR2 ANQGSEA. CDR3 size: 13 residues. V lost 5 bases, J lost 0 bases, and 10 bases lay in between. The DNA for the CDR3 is TGCAGCGTTTCCCAGCGCTTGAACACTGAAGCTTTCTTT. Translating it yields CSVSQRLNTEAFF.

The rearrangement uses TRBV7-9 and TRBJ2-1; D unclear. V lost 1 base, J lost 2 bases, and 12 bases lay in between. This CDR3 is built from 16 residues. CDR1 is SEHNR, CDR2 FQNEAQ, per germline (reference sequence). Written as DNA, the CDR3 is TGTGCCAGCAGCTTAGTTACAGCCTATCCCTACAATGAGCAGTTCTTC. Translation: CASSLVTAYPYNEQFF.